This TCR beta chain appears in the sequencing data of a study of blood T cell repertoires in COVID-19. Study information: The United States, Italy and Spain were the sources of the acute and convalescent COVID-19 samples. PBMCs, B-cell-depleted T cells, or T cells were the source of the cDNA or gDNA that made up the material.

Per the original methods: Reference gene primer amplification gave nucleated cell count estimates. The assay was immunoSEQ multiplex PCR, and TCRdb's table has in-frame clones only and misses some. Clone size and the V and J calls come from that table; the DNA yielded D and trimming. The table includes some 80,000 clones, 75% to 90% detected once. CDR3 size: 14 residues. Germline-derived CDR1 and CDR2 are SGHNT and YYREEE (reference sequence). J gave up 6 bases and V 0 bases, and 5 bases lay outside the gene matches. The sequence derives from a human donor in a cohort sampled during active COVID-19. The chain has TRBV5-4 and TRBJ2-7, with 8 nucleotides matching TRBD2. The sequenced sample consisted of peripheral blood. The CDR3 loop reads CASSLGTSRREQYF. The CDR3 DNA reads as TGTGCCAGCAGCTTGGGGACTAGCCGGCGCGAGCAGTACTTC.